These T cell receptor beta chains were read from a single sample in a study of OX40 agonist ivuxolimab in advanced cancers. The protocol was immunoSEQ multiplex PCR, while the TCRdb copy is restricted to in-frame clones and leaves out a portion. The data show 80,000 to 85,000 clones, just over 85% seen once. The specimen was CD4+ or CD8+ T cells sorted from blood, collected in a trial of the OX40 agonist ivuxolimab. These receptors originate from an adult with an advanced solid tumor such as melanoma, head and neck, liver or kidney cancer. Both conserved end residues are part of each CDR3. The D gene is left open where the match is weak. Where a row states a size, it is once, few, many or the class of an expanded clone; other rows omit it.

>.|.|TRBJ2-1|TRBV5-1
TGCGCCAGCAACGAACAGGGTTCCTACAATGAGCAGTTCTTC
CASNEQGSYNEQFF
>TRBD2|.|TRBJ2-1|TRBV7-8
TGTGCCAGCAGCCCACCTAGGTGGCGGGAGGGACTCGATGAGCAGTTCTTC
CASSPPRWREGLDEQFF
>TRBD1|.|TRBJ2-7|TRBV5-8
TGTGCCAGCAGTCCCGGGACAGGGGCCTACGAGCAGTACTTC
CASSPGTGAYEQYF
>.|.|TRBJ1-3|TRBV9
TGTGCCAGCAGCGTAGACCCCTCTGGAAACACCATATATTTT
CASSVDPSGNTIYF
>TRBD1|.|TRBJ2-2|TRBV5-1
TGCGCCAGCAGCTTGGGACAGGGGAAAGCCGGGGAGCTGTTTTTT
CASSLGQGKAGELFF
>.|.|TRBJ1-4|TRBV11-2
TGTGCCAGCAAACAGGGAGTTGAAAAACTGTTTTTT
CASKQGVEKLFF
>TRBD1|.|TRBJ2-1|TRBV19
TGTGCCAGTAGTATTGACAGGGCATACAATGAGCAGTTCTTC
CASSIDRAYNEQFF
>TRBD1|.|TRBJ2-7|TRBV7-2
TGTGCCAGCATCCAACGCGCAGGGGGCAGCTCCTACGAGCAGTACTTC
CASIQRAGGSSYEQYF
>.|.|TRBJ2-1|TRBV6-1
TGTGCCAGCAGTGATCTAATGGATGAGCAGTTCTTC
CASSDLMDEQFF
>.|.|TRBJ1-6|TRBV9
TGTGCCAGCACCTTTGGAGGGGCTCAATGGTCACCCCTCCACTTT
CASTFGGAQWSPLHF
>.|.|TRBJ1-4|TRBV12-5
TGTGCTAGTGGTTTCCGTCTCATGGGAGATGAAAAACTGTTTTTT
CASGFRLMGDEKLFF
>.|few|TRBJ1-3|TRBV6-1
TGTGCCAGCAGTGAAACCGGGTCTGGAAACACCATATATTTT
CASSETGSGNTIYF
>.|.|TRBJ1-1|TRBV6-6
TGTGCCAGCGAGGAGGATTTGGCTGAAGCTTTCTTT
CASEEDLAEAFF
>.|.|TRBJ2-1|TRBV10-1
TGCGCCAGCAGTGAGAGGTCGTATCGGGACACCTACAATGAGCAGTTCTTC
CASSERSYRDTYNEQFF
>TRBD2|.|TRBJ2-7|TRBV18
TGTGCCAGCTCTGAGACTAGCGGGTCCTACGAGCAGTACTTC
CASSETSGSYEQYF
>TRBD1|.|TRBJ1-1|TRBV9
TGTGCCAGCAGTCCCGGGACAGGGTTTAACACTGAAGCTTTCTTT
CASSPGTGFNTEAFF
>.|.|TRBJ1-1|TRBV9
TGTGCCAGCAGCGTAGTTGAGTACACTGAAGCTTTCTTT
CASSVVEYTEAFF
>TRBD2|few|TRBJ2-2|TRBV5-1
TGCGCCAGCAGCTTCTCCGGGGGGGTCGCCGGGGAGCTGTTTTTT
CASSFSGGVAGELFF
>.|.|TRBJ2-5|TRBV9
TGTGCCAGCAGCGTAGCCCCAGGGACAGAGACCCAGTACTTC
CASSVAPGTETQYF
>.|.|TRBJ2-1|TRBV30
TGTGCCTGGAGGGACTACAATGAGCAGTTCTTC
CAWRDYNEQFF
>.|.|TRBJ1-2|TRBV5-1
TGCGCCAGCAGCTTGCCAGGGCAGGATGGCTACACCTTC
CASSLPGQDGYTF
>.|.|TRBJ2-1|TRBV29-1
TGCAGCGTTACCCCTGGGGTTGAGCAGTTCTTC
CSVTPGVEQFF
>TRBD1|few|TRBJ2-2|TRBV5-6
TGTGCCAGCAGCTTGTGGGCAGGGGGCCGAGCCGGGGAGCTGTTTTTT
CASSLWAGGRAGELFF
>.|.|TRBJ2-5|TRBV5-1
TGCGCCAGCAGCTTGGGGCTACCTGGGACCCAGTACTTC
CASSLGLPGTQYF
>.|.|TRBJ1-2|TRBV7-2
TGTGCCAGCAGCTTTGGGGGGGACTATGGCTACACCTTC
CASSFGGDYGYTF
>TRBD2|.|TRBJ2-5|TRBV19
TGTGCCAGTAGTATATGGGGAGGGGATAAGACCCAGTACTTC
CASSIWGGDKTQYF
>.|.|TRBJ1-5|TRBV6-6
TGTGCCAGCAGTTCCTGGGGGGCGGATAGCAATCAGCCCCAGCATTTT
CASSSWGADSNQPQHF
>.|once|TRBJ2-1|TRBV10-3
TGTGCCATCAGTGACGGACCCGACAATGAGCAGTTCTTC
CAISDGPDNEQFF
>.|.|TRBJ1-1|TRBV18
TGTGCCAGCTCCCCCGTGACCCACACTGAAGCTTTCTTT
CASSPVTHTEAFF
>.|.|TRBJ2-7|TRBV30
TGTGCCTGGAGTGTTAGCGGAACCATAGGGCAGTACTTC
CAWSVSGTIGQYF
>.|few|TRBJ2-5|TRBV2
TGTGCCAGCAGTGAGGCCTCCGAGACCCAGTACTTC
CASSEASETQYF
>.|.|TRBJ2-3|TRBV10-3
TGTGCCATCAAGGGGGACCCAGATACGCAGTATTTT
CAIKGDPDTQYF
>TRBD1|.|TRBJ2-3|TRBV5-1
TGCGCCAGCAGCTTGGGATCGTCAGGGGGAGATACGCAGTATTTT
CASSLGSSGGDTQYF
>TRBD1|.|TRBJ2-3|TRBV19
TGTGCCAGTAGTATAGGACAGGGGTTGGCAGATACGCAGTATTTT
CASSIGQGLADTQYF
>TRBD1|.|TRBJ2-7|TRBV4-1
TGCGCCAGCAGCCGGGACAGATACTACGAGCAGTACTTC
CASSRDRYYEQYF
>.|once|TRBJ2-7|TRBV5-6
TGTGCCAGCAGCCGAACTCCGGCCGAGCAGTACTTC
CASSRTPAEQYF
>TRBD2|.|TRBJ2-3|TRBV27
TGTGCCAGCAGTTTCCAGAGCGGGGGCACAGATACGCAGTATTTT
CASSFQSGGTDTQYF
>TRBD1|.|TRBJ1-5|TRBV6-5
TGTGCCAGCAGTTTAACAGGGGGAAGCAATCAGCCCCAGCATTTT
CASSLTGGSNQPQHF
>.|.|TRBJ1-1|TRBV21-1
TGTGCCAGCAGCAGGGGTCGGGCTACTGAAGCTTTCTTT
CASSRGRATEAFF
>TRBD1|.|TRBJ2-1|TRBV7-2
TGTGCCAGCAGCGTCCGCTACGCAGGGGGCGAGCAGTTCTTC
CASSVRYAGGEQFF
>TRBD2|.|TRBJ2-1|TRBV30
TGTGCCTGGAGTGTAGCGGGAGGTTACAATGAGCAGTTCTTC
CAWSVAGGYNEQFF
>TRBD1|.|TRBJ2-7|TRBV6-1
TGTGCCAGCAGTAAAGCCCTGACAGGGGGCTCCTACGAGCAGTACTTC
CASSKALTGGSYEQYF
>TRBD1|.|TRBJ1-5|TRBV30
TGTGCCTGGAGTGTACGGGACAGCCGCAATCAGCCCCAGCATTTT
CAWSVRDSRNQPQHF
>TRBD2|.|TRBJ2-7|TRBV29-1
TGCAGCGTCCGGACTAGCGGGAAACAATACGAGCAGTACTTC
CSVRTSGKQYEQYF
>.|.|TRBJ1-1|TRBV4-3
TGCGCCAGCAGCCAAGTAGCCCGTCGCACTGAAGCTTTCTTT
CASSQVARRTEAFF
>.|.|TRBJ2-5|TRBV5-1
TGCGCCAGCAGCTTGGCCGGGACCCTAGGCGAGACCCAGTACTTC
CASSLAGTLGETQYF
>.|.|TRBJ2-7|TRBV11-3
TGTGCCAGCAGCCTGGGGGGGGCTGGCGAGCAGTACTTC
CASSLGGAGEQYF
>.|.|TRBJ2-3|TRBV29-1
TGCAGCGTGGGGGGTGGCGGGACTGGATCAGATACGCAGTATTTT
CSVGGGGTGSDTQYF
>.|.|TRBJ1-3|TRBV7-2
TGTGCCAGCAGCGGAACTTCTGGAAACACCATATATTTT
CASSGTSGNTIYF
>.|.|TRBJ2-7|TRBV6-5
TGTGCCAGCAGTTACATGGCCGAGCAGTACTTC
CASSYMAEQYF